This T cell receptor beta chain was profiled in a study of blood T cell repertoires in COVID-19. Libraries were prepared by immunoSEQ multiplex PCR; TCRdb keeps only in-frame clonotypes and omits some of them. The sample lists about 140,000 clones, around 89% occurring once. The CDR3 runs to 14 residues. The junction had 7 bases not matched to a gene; V was cut back by 9 bases and J by 4 bases. CDR1 is SGHRS, CDR2 YFSETQ, per germline. The V call is TRBV5-1, the J call TRBJ2-1, with 10 bases identical to TRBD2. This clonotype originated in a human donor with COVID-19, enrolled during active disease. The donor label of this sample is uncertain. The sequenced material came from peripheral blood. Here the CDR3 reads CATSSGGGYNEQFF. The DNA for the CDR3 is TGCGCCACCTCGAGCGGGGGGGGGTACAATGAGCAGTTCTTC. Supplemented by reference TRBV5-1 and TRBJ2-1, the full variable domain reads KAGVTQTPRYLIKTRGQQVTLSCSPISGHRSVSWYQQTPGQGLQFLFEYFSETQRNKGNFPGRFSGRQFSNSRSEMNVSTLELGDSALYLCATSSGGGYNEQFFGPGTRLTVL.